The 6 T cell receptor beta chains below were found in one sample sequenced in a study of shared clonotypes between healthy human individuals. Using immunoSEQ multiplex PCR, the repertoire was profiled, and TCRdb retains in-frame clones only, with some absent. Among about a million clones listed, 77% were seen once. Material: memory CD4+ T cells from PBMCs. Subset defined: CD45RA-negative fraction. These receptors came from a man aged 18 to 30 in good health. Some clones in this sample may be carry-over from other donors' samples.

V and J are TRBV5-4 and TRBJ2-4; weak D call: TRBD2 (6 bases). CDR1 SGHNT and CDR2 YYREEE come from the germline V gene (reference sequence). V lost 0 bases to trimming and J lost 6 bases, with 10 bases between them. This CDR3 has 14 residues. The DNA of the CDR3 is TGTGCCAGCAGCTTGGAGGCGGGGTCAAACATTCAGTACTTC. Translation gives CASSLEAGSNIQYF.

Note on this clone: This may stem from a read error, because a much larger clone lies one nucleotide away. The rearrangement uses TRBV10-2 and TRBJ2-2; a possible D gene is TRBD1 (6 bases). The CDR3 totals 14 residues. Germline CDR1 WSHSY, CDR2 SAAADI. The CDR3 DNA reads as TGCGCCAGCAGTGAGAACAGGGTAACCGGGGATCTGTTTTTT. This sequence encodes CASSENRVTGDLFF.

The CDR3 loop reads CAIPTGYGYGYTF. DNA for the CDR3: TGTGCCATTCCGACAGGGTATGGCTATGGCTACACCTTC. The gene calls are TRBV7-9 and TRBJ1-2; TRBD1 aligns across 7 bases. Trimming cost V 10 bases and J 4 bases; bases outside gene matches: 9. This CDR3 spans 13 amino acids. CDR1 SEHNR and CDR2 FQNEAQ come from the germline V gene (reference sequence).

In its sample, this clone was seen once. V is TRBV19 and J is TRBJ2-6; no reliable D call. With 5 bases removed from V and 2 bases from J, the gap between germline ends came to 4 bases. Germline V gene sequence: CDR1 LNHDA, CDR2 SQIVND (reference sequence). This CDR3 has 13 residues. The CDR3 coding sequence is TGTGCCAGTAGTGTTGCTGGGGCCAACGTCCTGACTTTC. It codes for CASSVAGANVLTF.

The DNA for the CDR3 is TGCAGCGTGATTTGGGGTGGGAACACTGAAGCTTTCTTT. Residues: CSVIWGGNTEAFF. The chain joins TRBV29-1 to TRBJ1-1, with D uncertain. The germline V and J ends were trimmed by 6 bases and 1 base, with 12 bases remaining between them. Looked up from germline, CDR1 is SQVTM and CDR2 is ANQGSEA. The CDR3 has 13 residues.

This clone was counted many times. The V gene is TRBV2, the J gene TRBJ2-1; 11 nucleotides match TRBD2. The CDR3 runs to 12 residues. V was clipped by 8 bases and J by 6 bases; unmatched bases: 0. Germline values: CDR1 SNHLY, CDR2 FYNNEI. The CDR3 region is CASGTSGNEQFF. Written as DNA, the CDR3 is TGTGCCAGCGGGACTAGCGGCAATGAGCAGTTCTTC.